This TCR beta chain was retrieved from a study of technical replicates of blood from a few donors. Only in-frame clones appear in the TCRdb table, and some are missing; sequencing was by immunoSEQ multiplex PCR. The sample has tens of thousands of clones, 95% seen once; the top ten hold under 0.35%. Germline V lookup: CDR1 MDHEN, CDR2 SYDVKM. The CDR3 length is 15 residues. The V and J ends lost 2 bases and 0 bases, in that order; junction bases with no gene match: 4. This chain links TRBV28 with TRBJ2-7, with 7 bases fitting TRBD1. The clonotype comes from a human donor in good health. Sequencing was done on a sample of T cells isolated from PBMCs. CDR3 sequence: CASSLRGQSSYEQYF. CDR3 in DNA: TGTGCCAGCAGTTTAAGGGGGCAGAGCTCCTACGAGCAGTACTTC.